Sequencing of this T cell receptor beta chain was carried out in a study of shared clonotypes between healthy human individuals. General study findings and limits: Generally, estimated richness proved larger in naive subsets than it did in memory subsets.

The repertoire was sequenced with immunoSEQ multiplex PCR; TCRdb's copy has only in-frame clones and lacks some. The sample shows millions of clones, about 94% of them seen only once. With respect to this clone: Antigen specificity is unknown.

CDR3 length: 13 amino acids. The V gene lost 3 bases and the J gene lost 6 bases, with 11 bases spanning the gap. Germline values: CDR1 SNHLY, CDR2 FYNNEI. Terminally differentiated effector memory CD45RA+ cells were excluded from the naive CD8 cells, which were CD45RO-negative and positively selected for CCR7. Healthy HIV-negative adults without recent acute infections or vaccinations served as donors. Sequenced input: naive CD8+ T cells sorted from blood. This sequence was found in a man between 18 and 29 years old in good health. V gene TRBV2 combines with J gene TRBJ1-1; TRBD1 is a possible D gene (5 bases). CDR3 sequence (DNA): TGTGCCAGCAGTGAGACAGCTGAGGCTGAAGCTTTCTTT. Translation: CASSETAEAEAFF.